A single sample is the source of the 17 T cell receptor beta chains below, sequenced in a study of spatial heterogeneity in lung cancer. TCRdb ran MiXCR on the 5' RACE reads and lists one entry per CDR3 protein. This sample has about 48,000 distinct CDR3 sequences, with roughly 5% found just once. Indicated time point: sample taken at primary tumor resection. Unsorted tumor, nontumor lung tissue or cryopreserved PBMC supplied the whole RNA. This specimen consisted of PBMCs, obtained at surgery. The receptor source for this set is a male donor with early-stage non-small cell lung cancer.

This clonotype was picked up many times. The DNA for the CDR3 is TGCAGTGCGAGAACCGGGACTCCACCGGAAGCTTTCTTT. It encodes CSARTGTPPEAFF. This rearrangement joins TRBV20-1 to TRBJ1-1; tentative D call: TRBD1 (5 bases). The CDR3 runs to 13 residues. The germline V gene has CDR1 DFQATT and CDR2 SNEGSKA (reference sequence). V lost 6 bases and J 8 bases, leaving 19 bases between the germline ends.

This clonotype was detected ten times or more. This chain links TRBV5-5 with TRBJ1-5; 7 bases fit TRBD1. CDR3 length: 15 residues. Germline V lookup: CDR1 SGHKS, CDR2 YYEKEE (reference sequence). Trimming removed 7 bases from V and 2 bases from J; junction bases left unmatched: 9. CDR3 sequence reads: CASGQTGSGNQPQHF. As DNA, the CDR3 is TGTGCCAGCGGCCAGACAGGGTCGGGCAATCAGCCCCAGCATTTT. Variable domain in full (rest from reference TRBV5-5 and TRBJ1-5): DAGVTQSPTHLIKTRGQQVTLRCSPISGHKSVSWYQQVLGQGPQFIFQYYEKEERGRGNFPDRFSARQFPNYSSELNVNALLLGDSALYLCASGQTGSGNQPQHFGDGTRLSIL.

This clonotype was counted at least ten times. The chain recombines TRBV6-5 with TRBJ1-2, with a possible D match to TRBD1 (6 bases). Per the germline V gene, CDR1 is MNHEY and CDR2 is SVGAGI. CDR3 length equals 12 residues. V lost 3 bases and J 7 bases, leaving 9 bases between the germline ends. CDR3 loop: CASSYGGAGYTF. CDR3 sequence (DNA): TGTGCCAGCAGTTATGGGGGGGCTGGCTACACCTTC.

There are a few counts of this clonotype. The rearrangement joins TRBV7-2 to TRBJ2-1, with D hard to call. This CDR3 is built from 13 residues. V dropped 5 bases and J dropped 4 bases, with 9 bases sitting between them. The germline CDR1 and CDR2 sequences are SGHTA and FQGNSA. The CDR3 nucleotides are TGTGCCAGCAGCCTCATCTCGTACAATGAGCAGTTCTTC. Translating it yields CASSLISYNEQFF.

The table lists this clonotype with many counts. The V gene is TRBV7-8, the J gene TRBJ2-3, with TRBD2 matching over 13 bases. V lost 5 bases to trimming and J lost 4 bases; unmatched junction nucleotides: 12. Looked up from germline, CDR1 is SGHVS and CDR2 is FQNEAQ. The CDR3 has 18 amino acids. CDR3 amino acids: CASSPPYRLAGGSDTQYF. Written as DNA, the CDR3 is TGTGCCAGCAGCCCACCCTACCGACTAGCGGGAGGTTCAGATACGCAGTATTTT.

In its sample, this clonotype was seen many times. The chain links TRBV12-3 or TRBV12-4 to TRBJ2-1; 11 bases are shared with TRBD2. V shed 3 bases, J shed 5 bases, and the junction held 3 bases outside the gene matches. CDR3 length equals 15 residues. This chain's CDR3 is CASSFRLAGHNEQFF. CDR3 nucleotides: TGTGCCAGCAGTTTTCGACTAGCGGGACACAATGAGCAGTTCTTC.

This clonotype was counted many times. The chain is built from TRBV7-6 and TRBJ2-7; D not certain. Trimming pared 4 bases from V and 4 bases from J, leaving 11 bases between. This CDR3 region has 13 residues. CDR1 and CDR2 (germline): SGHVS, FNYEAQ. The CDR3: CASSSGPNYEQYF. CDR3 nucleotide sequence: TGTGCCAGCAGCTCCGGGCCGAATTACGAGCAGTACTTC. Combining the CDR3 with reference TRBV7-6 and TRBJ2-7 gives the whole variable domain GAGVSQSPRYKVTKRGQDVALRCDPISGHVSLYWYRQALGQGPEFLTYFNYEAQQDKSGLPNDRFSAERPEGSISTLTIQRTEQRDSAMYRCASSSGPNYEQYFGPGTRLTVT.

The table lists this clonotype with many counts. The chain combines TRBV7-9 with TRBJ2-5; 9 nucleotides align to TRBD1. The junction had 7 bases not matched to a gene; V was cut back by 0 bases and J by 2 bases. CDR1 and CDR2 (germline): SEHNR, FQNEAQ (reference sequence). The CDR3 extends over 17 amino acids. The CDR3 sequence is CASSLARRTGVQETQYF. CDR3 in DNA: TGTGCCAGCAGCTTAGCGCGTAGGACAGGGGTACAAGAGACCCAGTACTTC.

This clonotype was counted once. V and J are TRBV29-1 and TRBJ2-7, with 8 bases lining up with TRBD2. This CDR3 has 15 residues. Germline V gives CDR1 SQVTM, CDR2 ANQGSEA. Losses at the gene ends were 1 base for V and 0 bases for J; bases not matched to a gene: 5. The CDR3 DNA follows: TGCAGCGTTGAAGCCTATAGCGGGGACTCCTACGAGCAGTACTTC. This gives the protein CSVEAYSGDSYEQYF.

This clonotype was seen repeatedly, ten times or more. The chain combines TRBV20-1 with TRBJ1-1; D is possibly TRBD1 (5 bases). Germline V gene data show CDR1 as DFQATT and CDR2 as SNEGSKA (reference sequence). The CDR3 covers 14 residues. Trimming removed 1 base from V and 0 bases from J, with 9 bases in between. CDR3 residues: CSARGTRLNTEAFF. CDR3 nucleotides: TGCAGTGCTAGAGGGACAAGGTTGAACACTGAAGCTTTCTTT.

This clonotype has at least ten counts. The junction departs from the called germline gene at one end, perhaps through a read error. V usage is TRBV20-1 and J usage is TRBJ1-1; possibly TRBD1 for D (6 bases). The CDR3 covers 12 residues. The germline gives CDR1 DFQATT, CDR2 SNEGSKA (reference sequence). The CDR3 is CSARGQGIKAFF. CDR3 in DNA: TGCAGTGCAAGAGGCCAGGGGATAAAAGCTTTCTTT.

This clonotype was detected ten times or more. The V and J genes are TRBV5-6 and TRBJ2-7; 8 positions match TRBD2. Germline loops: CDR1 SGHDT, CDR2 YYEEEE. This CDR3 is 15 amino acids long. J lost 5 bases, V lost 2 bases, and 9 bases had no gene match. CDR3 nucleotides: TGTGCCAGCAGCTTTGCAAGCGGGAGTCTCGACGAGCAGTACTTC. Translated, it gives CASSFASGSLDEQYF.

This clonotype has more than one count but fewer than ten. This chain connects TRBV7-9 to TRBJ2-1; 10 bases fit TRBD2. Per the germline V gene, CDR1 is SEHNR and CDR2 is FQNEAQ (reference sequence). The V segment lost 1 base and the J segment 7 bases; nucleotides outside the gene matches: 4. The CDR3 loop spans 15 amino acids. The CDR3 spells CASSLEAGGLNEQFF. The CDR3, as DNA: TGTGCCAGCAGCTTAGAAGCGGGAGGGCTAAATGAGCAGTTCTTC.

Many counts were recorded for this clonotype. The V call is TRBV29-1, the J call TRBJ2-7; 12 bases agree with TRBD2. The J segment lost 2 bases and the V segment lost 4 bases, leaving 0 bases of the junction unmatched. The germline V gene has CDR1 SQVTM and CDR2 ANQGSEA. The CDR3 spans 13 residues. This chain's CDR3 is CSVGLAGAYEQYF. In nucleotides, the CDR3 is TGCAGCGTTGGACTAGCGGGAGCCTACGAGCAGTACTTC.

This clonotype was counted ten times or more. The chain uses TRBV19 and TRBJ2-2; TRBD1 agrees at 7 bases. This CDR3 spans 14 amino acids. V trimming: 7 bases; J trimming: 4 bases; junction bases outside the gene matches: 6. The germline gives CDR1 LNHDA, CDR2 SQIVND (reference sequence). DNA for the CDR3: TGTGCCAGTACCGGGGACAGCCGCACCGGGGAGCTGTTTTTT. It encodes CASTGDSRTGELFF.

This clonotype turned up a few times. V and J are TRBV19 and TRBJ1-5, with unresolved D. The CDR3 spans 14 residues. Germline lookup yields CDR1 LNHDA and CDR2 SQIVND (reference sequence). Trimming took 5 bases from V and 3 from J, leaving 11 bases between them. The CDR3 loop reads CASSVVSFNQPQHF. The DNA for the CDR3 is TGTGCCAGTAGTGTCGTTAGCTTCAATCAGCCCCAGCATTTT.

On this clonotype itself: A much larger clone differs from this one at a single base, so this may be a read error. This chain joins TRBV7-8 and TRBJ2-7; D not certain. CDR3 length equals 15 residues. Germline V gene data show CDR1 as SGHVS and CDR2 as FQNEAQ. V was clipped by 6 bases and J by 3 bases, with 18 bases between them. The CDR3 region has the DNA TGTGCCAGCAGGCCGAGTCCCGGGCAATACTACGAGCAGTACTTC. Its protein is CASRPSPGQYYEQYF.